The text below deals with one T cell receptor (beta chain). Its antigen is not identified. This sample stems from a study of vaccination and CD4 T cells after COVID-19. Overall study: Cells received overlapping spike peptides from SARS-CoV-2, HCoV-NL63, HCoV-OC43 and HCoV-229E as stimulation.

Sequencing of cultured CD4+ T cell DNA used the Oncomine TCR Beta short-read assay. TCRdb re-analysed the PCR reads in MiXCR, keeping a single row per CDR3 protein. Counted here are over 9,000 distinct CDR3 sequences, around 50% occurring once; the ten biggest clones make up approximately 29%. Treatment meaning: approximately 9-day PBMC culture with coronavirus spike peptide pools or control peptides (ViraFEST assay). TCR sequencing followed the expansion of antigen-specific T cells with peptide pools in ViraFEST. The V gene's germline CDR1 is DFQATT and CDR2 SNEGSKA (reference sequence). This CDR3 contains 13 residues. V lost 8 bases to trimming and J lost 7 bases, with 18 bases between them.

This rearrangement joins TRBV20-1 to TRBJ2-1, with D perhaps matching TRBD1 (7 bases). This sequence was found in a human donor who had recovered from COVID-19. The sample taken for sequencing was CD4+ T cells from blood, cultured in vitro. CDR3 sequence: CSYSPGGLNEQFF. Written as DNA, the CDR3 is TGCAGTTACTCGCCAGGGGGGCTGAATGAGCAGTTCTTC.